Below, 8 T cell receptor beta chains from the same sample are listed, as sequenced in a study of T cells in Graves' hyperthyroidism and ophthalmopathy. Amplification of TCR beta CDR3 regions was performed using RNA transcripts as template. The TCR CDR3 first-round RT-PCR relied on the HTBI primer set. TCRdb used MiXCR to reprocess the multiplex PCR reads, holding one entry per CDR3 protein. The sample shows approximately 740,000 distinct CDR3 sequences, around 15% of them seen only once. The sequenced sample consisted of blood. The receptors come from a woman aged 18-29 years with Graves' hyperthyroidism.

At least ten counts were recorded for this clonotype. The chain has TRBV7-9 and TRBJ2-5, with D perhaps matching TRBD1 (6 bases). V lost 5 bases to trimming and J lost 1 base, with 17 bases between them. Germline lookup yields CDR1 SEHNR and CDR2 FQNEAQ (reference sequence). The CDR3 spans 16 residues. The CDR3 coding sequence is TGTGCCAGCAGCGCCCGCCAGGGGATCCCCCAAGAGACCCAGTACTTC. Residues: CASSARQGIPQETQYF.

This clonotype came up a few times. The V and J genes are TRBV12-3 or TRBV12-4 and TRBJ2-5; 10 bases match TRBD1. The CDR3 consists of 15 residues. J gave up 4 bases and V 3 bases, and 5 bases lay outside the gene matches. CDR3 amino acids: CASSFKTGGRETQYF. CDR3 bases: TGTGCCAGCAGTTTTAAGACAGGGGGCCGAGAGACCCAGTACTTC.

This chain links TRBV2 with TRBJ1-2; D is perhaps TRBD1 (6 bases). This CDR3 is 14 amino acids long. V was cut by 5 bases and J by 7 bases, with 17 bases left in between. CDR1 is SNHLY and CDR2 is FYNNEI in the germline V gene. The CDR3 DNA reads TGTGCCAGCAGTTACGGGGAGCGGGGGGCTGGCTACACCTTC. As protein: CASSYGERGAGYTF.

This clonotype has ten or more counts. The chain combines TRBV28 with TRBJ1-5; D is perhaps TRBD1 (6 bases). The CDR3 totals 14 residues. The germline V and J ends were trimmed by 6 bases and 3 bases, with 12 bases remaining between them. CDR1 MDHEN and CDR2 SYDVKM come from the germline V gene. The CDR3 here is CASSLGQLNQPQHF. In DNA form, the CDR3 reads TGTGCCAGCAGCCTAGGACAGCTCAATCAGCCCCAGCATTTT.

This clonotype was picked up many times. The chain carries TRBV28 and TRBJ2-3, with 7 bases aligning to TRBD2. V lost 4 bases to trimming and J lost 4 bases; unmatched junction nucleotides: 11. Germline CDR1 and CDR2: MDHEN and SYDVKM. This CDR3 is 16 amino acids long. CDR3 nucleotide sequence: TGTGCCAGCAGTTCGAAGACTAGCTTGAGGCCAGATACGCAGTATTTT. This encodes CASSSKTSLRPDTQYF.

This clonotype appeared a few times. This sequence joins TRBV15 and TRBJ1-3, with no clear D. Germline lookup yields CDR1 LNHNV and CDR2 YYDKDF (reference sequence). The V and J ends lost 0 bases and 4 bases respectively, with 7 bases between them. CDR3 length: 14 residues. CDR3 nucleotide sequence: TGTGCCACCAGCAGAGACCCCCAGGGAAACACCATATATTTT. Translating gives CATSRDPQGNTIYF.

This clonotype was seen a handful of times. The V gene is TRBV6-1, the J gene TRBJ2-3, with a weak D call TRBD2 (6 bases). This CDR3 comprises 16 residues. Trimming shortened V by 6 bases and J by 5 bases, and 21 bases separated the two germline ends. Germline-derived CDR1 and CDR2 are MNHNS and SASEGT. The CDR3 DNA reads TGTGCCAGCAGGACTATAGCGGCCGGGGCCCTAGATACGCAGTATTTT. This encodes CASRTIAAGALDTQYF.

This clonotype showed up just a few times. The chain employs TRBV11-2 and TRBJ2-3, with D possibly called TRBD1 or TRBD2 (5 bases each). CDR1 is SGHAT, CDR2 FQNNGV, per germline. CDR3 length: 15 amino acids. Trimming pared 1 base from V and 4 bases from J, leaving 12 bases between. The CDR3 is CASSLGDVEADTQYF. In DNA form, the CDR3 reads TGTGCCAGCAGCTTAGGGGACGTGGAGGCAGATACGCAGTATTTT.